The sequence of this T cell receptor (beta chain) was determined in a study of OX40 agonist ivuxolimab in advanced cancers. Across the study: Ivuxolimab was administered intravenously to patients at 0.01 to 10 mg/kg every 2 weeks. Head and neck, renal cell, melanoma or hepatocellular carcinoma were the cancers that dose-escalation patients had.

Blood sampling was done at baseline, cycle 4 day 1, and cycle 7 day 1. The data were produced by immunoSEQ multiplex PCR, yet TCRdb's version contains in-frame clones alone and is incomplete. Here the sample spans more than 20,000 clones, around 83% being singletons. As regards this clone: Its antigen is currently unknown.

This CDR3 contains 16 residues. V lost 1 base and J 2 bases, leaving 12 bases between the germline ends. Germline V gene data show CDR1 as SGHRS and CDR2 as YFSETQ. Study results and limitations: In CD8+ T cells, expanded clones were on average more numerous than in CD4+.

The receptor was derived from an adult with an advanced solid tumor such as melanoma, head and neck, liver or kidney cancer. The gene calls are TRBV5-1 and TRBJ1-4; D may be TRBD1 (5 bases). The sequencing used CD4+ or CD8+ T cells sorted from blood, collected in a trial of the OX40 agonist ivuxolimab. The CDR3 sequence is CASSLMLGATNEKLFF. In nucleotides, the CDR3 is TGCGCCAGCAGCTTGATGTTAGGGGCCACTAATGAAAAACTGTTTTTT.